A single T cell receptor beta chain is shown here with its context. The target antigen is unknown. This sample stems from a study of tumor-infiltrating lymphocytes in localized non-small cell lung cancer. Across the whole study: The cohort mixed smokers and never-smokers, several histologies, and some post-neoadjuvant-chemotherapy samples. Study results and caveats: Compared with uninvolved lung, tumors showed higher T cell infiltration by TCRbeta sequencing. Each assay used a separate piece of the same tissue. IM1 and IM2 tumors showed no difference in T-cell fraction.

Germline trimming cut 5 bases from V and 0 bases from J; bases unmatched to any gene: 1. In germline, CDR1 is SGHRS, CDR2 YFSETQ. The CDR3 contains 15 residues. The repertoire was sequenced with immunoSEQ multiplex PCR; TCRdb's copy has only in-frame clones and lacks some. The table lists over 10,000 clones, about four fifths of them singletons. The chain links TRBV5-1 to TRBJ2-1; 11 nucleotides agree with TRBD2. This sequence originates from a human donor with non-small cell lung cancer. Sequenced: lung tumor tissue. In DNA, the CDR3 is TGCGCCAGCAGAACTAGCGGGAGCTCCTACAATGAGCAGTTCTTC. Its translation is CASRTSGSSYNEQFF.